The T cell receptor beta chain described here comes from a study of regulatory T cells in long-lasting Graves disease. Library construction for TCR beta used iRepertoire HTBI primers and Arm-PCR of CDR3 regions. TCRdb fed the multiplex PCR reads into MiXCR, producing one record per CDR3 protein. The table lists approximately 460,000 distinct CDR3 sequences, about a sixth of them singletons, with roughly 10% in the top ten. Time point of the sample: newly diagnosed GD, antithyroid drugs for less than 3 months. After RNA was extracted from PBMCs, the TCR library was made from it. The CDR3 length is 19 residues. CDR1 and CDR2 (germline): MDHEN, SYDVKM. Germline trimming cut 1 base from V and 1 base from J; bases unmatched to any gene: 8. This sample also appeared in a second study, on T cells in Graves' hyperthyroidism and ophthalmopathy.

The chain is built from TRBV28 and TRBJ2-4; 12 nucleotides line up with TRBD1. The sample was peripheral blood mononuclear cells (PBMCs), taken at new diagnosis, from a patient treated with antithyroid drugs. This TCR derives from a woman in her 30s with Graves disease. The CDR3 protein is CASSLLGDRGPRAKNIQYF. The CDR3 nucleotides read TGTGCCAGCAGTTTATTAGGGGACAGGGGGCCACGGGCCAAAAACATTCAGTACTTC.